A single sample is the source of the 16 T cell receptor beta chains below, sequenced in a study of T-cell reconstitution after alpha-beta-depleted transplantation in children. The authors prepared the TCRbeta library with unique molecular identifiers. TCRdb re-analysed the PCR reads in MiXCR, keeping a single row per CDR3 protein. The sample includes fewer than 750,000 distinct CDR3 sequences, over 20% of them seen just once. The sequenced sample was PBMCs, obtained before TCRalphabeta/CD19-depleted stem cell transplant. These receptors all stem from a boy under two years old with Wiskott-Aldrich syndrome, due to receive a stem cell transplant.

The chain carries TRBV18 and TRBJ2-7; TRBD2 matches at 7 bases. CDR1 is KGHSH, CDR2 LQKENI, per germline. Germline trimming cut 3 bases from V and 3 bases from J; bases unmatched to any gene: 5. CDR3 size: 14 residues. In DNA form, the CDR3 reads TGTGCCAGCTCACCGGTCGGGGGGTACTACGAGCAGTACTTC. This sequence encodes CASSPVGGYYEQYF.

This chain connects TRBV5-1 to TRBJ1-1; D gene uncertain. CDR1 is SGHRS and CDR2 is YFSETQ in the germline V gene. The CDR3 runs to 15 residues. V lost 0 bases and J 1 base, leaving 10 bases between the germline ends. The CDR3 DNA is TGCGCCAGCAGCTTGGAGGCACGGCGGAACACTGAAGCTTTCTTT. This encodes CASSLEARRNTEAFF.

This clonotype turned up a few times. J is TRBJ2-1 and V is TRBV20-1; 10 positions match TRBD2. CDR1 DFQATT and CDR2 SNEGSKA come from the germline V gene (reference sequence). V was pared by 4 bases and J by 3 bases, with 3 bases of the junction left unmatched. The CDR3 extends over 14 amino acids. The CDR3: CSATSGSHYNEQFF. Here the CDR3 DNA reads TGCAGTGCTACTAGCGGGAGTCACTACAATGAGCAGTTCTTC.

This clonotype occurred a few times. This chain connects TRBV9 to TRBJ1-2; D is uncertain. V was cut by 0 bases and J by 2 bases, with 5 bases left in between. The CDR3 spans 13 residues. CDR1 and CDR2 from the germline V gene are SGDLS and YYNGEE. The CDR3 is CASSVEQNYGYTF. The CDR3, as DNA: TGTGCCAGCAGCGTAGAACAGAACTATGGCTACACCTTC.

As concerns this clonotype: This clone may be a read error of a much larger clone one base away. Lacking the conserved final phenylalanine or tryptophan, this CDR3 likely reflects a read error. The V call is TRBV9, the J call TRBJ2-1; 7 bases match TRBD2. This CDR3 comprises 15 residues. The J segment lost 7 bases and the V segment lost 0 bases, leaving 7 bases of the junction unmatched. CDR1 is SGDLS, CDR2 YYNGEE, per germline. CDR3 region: CASSVGEGKGNEQFS. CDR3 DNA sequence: TGTGCCAGCAGCGTAGGGGAGGGCAAGGGGAATGAGCAGTTCTCC.

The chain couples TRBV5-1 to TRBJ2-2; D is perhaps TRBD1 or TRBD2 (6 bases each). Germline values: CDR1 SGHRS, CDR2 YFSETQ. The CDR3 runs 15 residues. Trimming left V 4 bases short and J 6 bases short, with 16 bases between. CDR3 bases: TGCGCCAGCAGCGAGGGACTCCGGGGGCCCGGGGAGCTGTTTTTT. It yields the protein CASSEGLRGPGELFF.

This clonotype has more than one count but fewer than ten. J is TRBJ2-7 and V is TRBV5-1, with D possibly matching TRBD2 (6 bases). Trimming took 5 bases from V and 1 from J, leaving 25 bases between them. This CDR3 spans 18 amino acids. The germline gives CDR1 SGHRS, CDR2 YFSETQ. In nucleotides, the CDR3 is TGCGCCAGCAGGCTTGGGGTTAGCGGAAACAATCATTCCTACGAGCAGTACTTC. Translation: CASRLGVSGNNHSYEQYF.

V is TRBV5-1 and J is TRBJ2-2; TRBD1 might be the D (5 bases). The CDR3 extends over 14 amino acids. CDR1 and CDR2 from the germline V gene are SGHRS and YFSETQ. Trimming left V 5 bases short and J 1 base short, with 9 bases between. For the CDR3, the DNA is TGCGCCAGCAGACCCGGACAGAACACCGGGGAGCTGTTTTTT. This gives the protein CASRPGQNTGELFF.

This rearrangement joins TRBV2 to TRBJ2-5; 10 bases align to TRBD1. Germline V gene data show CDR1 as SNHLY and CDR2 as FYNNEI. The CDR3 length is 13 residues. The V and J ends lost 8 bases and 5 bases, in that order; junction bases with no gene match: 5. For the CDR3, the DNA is TGTGCCAGCCGGACAGGGGGGACGGAGACCCAGTACTTC. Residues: CASRTGGTETQYF.

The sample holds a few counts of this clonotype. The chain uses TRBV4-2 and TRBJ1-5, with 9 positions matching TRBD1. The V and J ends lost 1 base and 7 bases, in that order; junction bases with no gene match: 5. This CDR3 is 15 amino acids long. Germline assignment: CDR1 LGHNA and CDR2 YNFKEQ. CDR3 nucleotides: TGTGCCAGCAGCCAAGCGAGGACAGGGGTACAGCCCCAGCATTTT. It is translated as CASSQARTGVQPQHF.

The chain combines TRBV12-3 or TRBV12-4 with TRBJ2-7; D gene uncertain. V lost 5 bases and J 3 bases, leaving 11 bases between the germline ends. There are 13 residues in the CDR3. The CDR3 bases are TGTGCCAGCAGTCCCCAGATAAACTACGAGCAGTACTTC. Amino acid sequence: CASSPQINYEQYF.

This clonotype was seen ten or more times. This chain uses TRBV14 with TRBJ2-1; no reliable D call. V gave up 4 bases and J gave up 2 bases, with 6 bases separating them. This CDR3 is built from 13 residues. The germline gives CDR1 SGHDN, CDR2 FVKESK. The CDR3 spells CASSLSTYNEQFF. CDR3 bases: TGTGCCAGCAGCCTCTCGACCTACAATGAGCAGTTCTTC.

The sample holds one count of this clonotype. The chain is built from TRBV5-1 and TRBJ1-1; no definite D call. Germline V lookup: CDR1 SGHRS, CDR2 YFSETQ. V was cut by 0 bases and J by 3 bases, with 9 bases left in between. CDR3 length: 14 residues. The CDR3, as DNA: TGCGCCAGCAGCTTGGTTACGGGTTACACTGAAGCTTTCTTT. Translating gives CASSLVTGYTEAFF.

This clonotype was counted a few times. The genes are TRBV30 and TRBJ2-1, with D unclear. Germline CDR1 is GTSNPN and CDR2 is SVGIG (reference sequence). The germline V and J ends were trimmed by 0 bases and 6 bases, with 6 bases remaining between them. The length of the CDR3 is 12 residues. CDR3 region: CAWSVRPNEQFF. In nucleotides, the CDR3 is TGTGCCTGGAGTGTAAGACCCAATGAGCAGTTCTTC.

CDR3 sequence (DNA): TGCGCCAGCAGCCAGGGGGGAGGCGGGTTCTCCAAATCCTACAATGAGCAGTTCTTC. It codes for CASSQGGGGFSKSYNEQFF. J is TRBJ2-1 and V is TRBV4-1; D is possibly TRBD2 (6 bases). The ends were cut back, 3 bases at V and 1 base at J, with 22 bases in the middle. CDR1 and CDR2 from the germline V gene are MGHRA and YSYEKL. CDR3 size: 19 residues.

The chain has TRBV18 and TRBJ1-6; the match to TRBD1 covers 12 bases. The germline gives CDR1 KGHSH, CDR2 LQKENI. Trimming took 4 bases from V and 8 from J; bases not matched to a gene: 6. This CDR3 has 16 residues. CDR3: CASSQGTGGGDSPLHF. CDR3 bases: TGTGCCAGCTCACAAGGGACAGGGGGCGGCGATTCACCCCTCCACTTT. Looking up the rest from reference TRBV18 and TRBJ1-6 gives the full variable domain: NAGVMQNPRHLVRRRGQEARLRCSPMKGHSHVYWYRQLPEEGLKFMVYLQKENIIDESGMPKERFSAEFPKEGPSILRIQQVVRGDSAAYFCASSQGTGGGDSPLHFGNGTRLTVT.